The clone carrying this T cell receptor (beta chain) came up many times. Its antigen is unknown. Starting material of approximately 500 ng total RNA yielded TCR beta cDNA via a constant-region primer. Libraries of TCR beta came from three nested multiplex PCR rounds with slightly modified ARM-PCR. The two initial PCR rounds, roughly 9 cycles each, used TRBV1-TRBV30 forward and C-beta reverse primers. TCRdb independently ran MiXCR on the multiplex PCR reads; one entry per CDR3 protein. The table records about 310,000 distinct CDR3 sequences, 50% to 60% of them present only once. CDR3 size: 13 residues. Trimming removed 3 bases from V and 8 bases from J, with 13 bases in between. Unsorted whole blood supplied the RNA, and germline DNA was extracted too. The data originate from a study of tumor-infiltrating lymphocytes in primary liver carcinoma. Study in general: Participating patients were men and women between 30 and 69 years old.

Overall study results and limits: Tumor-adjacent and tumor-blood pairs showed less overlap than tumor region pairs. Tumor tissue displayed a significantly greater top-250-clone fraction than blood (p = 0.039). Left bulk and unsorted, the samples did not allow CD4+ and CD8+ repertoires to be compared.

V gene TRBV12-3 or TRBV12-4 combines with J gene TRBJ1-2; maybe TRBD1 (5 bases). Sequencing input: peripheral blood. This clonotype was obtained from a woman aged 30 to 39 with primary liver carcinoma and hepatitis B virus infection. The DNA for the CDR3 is TGTGCCAGCAGTTTCGGTCAGGGTCCCGGCTACACCTTC. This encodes CASSFGQGPGYTF.